This TCR beta chain derives from a study of OX40 agonist ivuxolimab in advanced cancers. The overall study: Enrollees could have had prior anti-PD-1, anti-PD-L1 or anti-CTLA-4 therapy, which about 40% had received.

Profiled with immunoSEQ multiplex PCR; TCRdb holds only in-frame clones, not every one. The table records fewer than 100,000 clones, roughly nine tenths of them present only once. Germline V lookup: CDR1 ENHRY, CDR2 SYGVKD. Deletions cut 0 bases from V and 8 bases from J, with 7 bases between. The CDR3 covers 12 residues. The chain couples TRBV10-3 to TRBJ1-2; D not resolved. Material: CD4+ or CD8+ T cells sorted from blood, obtained in a trial of the OX40 agonist ivuxolimab. The TCR sequence derives from an adult with an advanced solid tumor such as melanoma, head and neck, liver or kidney cancer. The CDR3 region is CAISESGVGYTF. CDR3 nucleotides: TGTGCCATCAGTGAGTCCGGCGTCGGCTACACCTTC.